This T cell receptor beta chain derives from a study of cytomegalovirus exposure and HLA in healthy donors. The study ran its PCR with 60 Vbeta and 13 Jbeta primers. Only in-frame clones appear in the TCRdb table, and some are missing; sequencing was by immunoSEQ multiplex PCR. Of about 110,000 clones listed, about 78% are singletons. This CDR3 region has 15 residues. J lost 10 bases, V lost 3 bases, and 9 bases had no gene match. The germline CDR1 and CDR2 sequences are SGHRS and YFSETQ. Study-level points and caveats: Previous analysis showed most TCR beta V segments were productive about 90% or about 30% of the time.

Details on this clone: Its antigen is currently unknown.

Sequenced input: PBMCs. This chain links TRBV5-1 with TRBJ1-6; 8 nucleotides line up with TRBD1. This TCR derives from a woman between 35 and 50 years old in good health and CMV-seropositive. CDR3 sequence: CASSSGQGIRSPLHF. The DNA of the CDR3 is TGCGCCAGCAGCTCCGGACAGGGCATTAGGTCACCCCTCCACTTT.